This T cell receptor (beta chain) was recovered during a study of T cells in Graves' hyperthyroidism and ophthalmopathy. General study results and limits: The majority of expanded thyroid clonotypes above 0.001 also appeared in blood.

This CDR3 spans 12 amino acids. Germline CDR1 is DFQATT and CDR2 is SNEGSKA (reference sequence). V lost 6 bases and J 2 bases, leaving 10 bases between the germline ends. Amplification of TCR beta CDR3 regions used RNA as the template. Researchers ran a first-round RT-PCR on the TCR CDR3 using the HTBI primer set. TCRdb re-called the multiplex PCR reads through MiXCR, storing one row per CDR3 protein. The table has more than 550,000 distinct CDR3 sequences, 45% seen once. Diagnoses rested on clinical symptoms, serum thyroxine and TRAb, thyroid ultrasound and orbital computed tomography. This clonotype was counted many times. The antigen is not known.

This clonotype was sampled from an adult man with Graves' disease, either hyperthyroidism or ophthalmopathy (not recorded which). Sequencing used peripheral blood or thyroid tissue (not recorded which). The V gene is TRBV20-1, the J gene TRBJ2-5; TRBD2 is a possible D gene (7 bases). CDR3 sequence: CSAEGGQETQYF. The CDR3 DNA is TGCAGTGCAGAGGGGGGGCAAGAGACCCAGTACTTC.